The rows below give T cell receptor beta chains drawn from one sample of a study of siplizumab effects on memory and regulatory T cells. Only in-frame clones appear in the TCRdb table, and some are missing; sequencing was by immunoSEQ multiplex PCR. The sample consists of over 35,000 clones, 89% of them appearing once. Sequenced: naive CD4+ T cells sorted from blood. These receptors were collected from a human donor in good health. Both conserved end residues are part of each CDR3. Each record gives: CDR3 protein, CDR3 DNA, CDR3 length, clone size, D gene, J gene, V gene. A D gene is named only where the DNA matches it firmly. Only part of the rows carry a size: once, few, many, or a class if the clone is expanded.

CAWTRDRGPYEQYF	TGTGCCTGGACCCGGGACAGGGGCCCCTACGAGCAGTACTTC	14	.	TRBD1	TRBJ2-7	TRBV30
CASRGQGREETQYF	TGTGCCAGCAGAGGACAGGGGCGGGAAGAGACCCAGTACTTC	14	once	TRBD1	TRBJ2-5	TRBV6-6
CASSESLAGETQYF	TGTGCCAGCAGTGAATCCCTAGCGGGGGAGACCCAGTACTTC	14	.	TRBD2	TRBJ2-5	TRBV2
CASSLPGTELYGYTF	TGTGCCAGCAGCTTGCCCGGGACCGAGCTCTATGGCTACACCTTC	15	once	.	TRBJ1-2	TRBV5-4
CASSLEVQGRGYTF	TGCGCCAGCAGCTTGGAAGTCCAGGGAAGAGGCTACACCTTC	14	.	.	TRBJ1-2	TRBV5-1
CAWSVQTNTEAFF	TGTGCCTGGAGTGTACAGACGAACACTGAAGCTTTCTTT	13	.	.	TRBJ1-1	TRBV30
CASSIMRRGQGAYQPQHF	TGTGCCAGTAGTATAATGAGGCGGGGTCAGGGGGCGTATCAGCCCCAGCATTTT	18	.	TRBD1	TRBJ1-5	TRBV19
CASSPAFGNTIYF	TGTGCCAGCAGCCCAGCCTTTGGAAACACCATATATTTT	13	.	.	TRBJ1-3	TRBV9
CSVDWGKNTEAFF	TGCAGCGTTGATTGGGGAAAGAACACTGAAGCTTTCTTT	13	.	.	TRBJ1-1	TRBV29-1
CASSDGTGSSYEQYF	TGTGCCAGCAGTGACGGGACGGGGAGCTCCTACGAGCAGTACTTC	15	.	.	TRBJ2-7	TRBV6-6
CASSLSGTGETQYF	TGTGCCAGCAGTTTATCCGGGACCGGTGAGACCCAGTACTTC	14	.	.	TRBJ2-5	TRBV27
CASRTGVSSYEQYF	TGTGCCAGCAGAACGGGGGTAAGCTCCTACGAGCAGTACTTC	14	.	.	TRBJ2-7	TRBV6-9